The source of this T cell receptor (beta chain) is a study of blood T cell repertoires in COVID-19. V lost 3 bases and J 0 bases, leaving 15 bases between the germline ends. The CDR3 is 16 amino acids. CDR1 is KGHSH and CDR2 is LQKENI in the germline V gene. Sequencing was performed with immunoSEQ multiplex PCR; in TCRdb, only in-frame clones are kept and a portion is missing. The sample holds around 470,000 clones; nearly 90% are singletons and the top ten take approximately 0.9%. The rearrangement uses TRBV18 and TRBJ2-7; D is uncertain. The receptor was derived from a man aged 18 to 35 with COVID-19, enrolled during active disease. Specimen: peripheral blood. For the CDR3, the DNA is TGTGCCAGCTCACCGCCCGCGGCCTCAAGCTCCTACGAGCAGTACTTC. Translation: CASSPPAASSSYEQYF.